The 20 T cell receptor beta chains below were found in one sample sequenced in a study of T cell responses to AZD1222 COVID-19 vaccine. Some clones are missing from TCRdb's copy, which holds only in-frame ones; the method was immunoSEQ multiplex PCR. The sample has under 200,000 clones; around 90% are singletons. Sequencing used peripheral blood, obtained on day 0 of AZD1222 vaccination. The receptors come from an adult in good health.

The V call is TRBV6-2 or TRBV6-3, the J call TRBJ2-7; tentative D call: TRBD2 (7 bases). The CDR3 runs to 15 residues. CDR1 MNHEY and CDR2 SVGEGT come from the germline V gene. Between the trimmed V and J ends, which lost 2 bases and 5 bases, there was a span of 16 bases. In DNA form, the CDR3 reads TGTGCCAGCAGTTACAGTACTGGCGGGGGCAACGAGCAGTACTTC. This sequence encodes CASSYSTGGGNEQYF.

The chain uses TRBV6-2 or TRBV6-3 and TRBJ1-2; tentative D call: TRBD1 (5 bases). This CDR3 region has 14 residues. Germline V lookup: CDR1 MNHEY, CDR2 SVGEGT. V dropped 3 bases and J dropped 0 bases, with 8 bases sitting between them. The CDR3 is CASSYGTANYGYTF. CDR3 nucleotides: TGTGCCAGCAGTTATGGGACGGCTAACTATGGCTACACCTTC.

The chain has TRBV5-4 and TRBJ1-2, with 9 bases that match TRBD1. Germline CDR1 SGHNT, CDR2 YYREEE (reference sequence). The junction had 4 bases not matched to a gene; V was cut back by 0 bases and J by 4 bases. The CDR3 loop spans 15 amino acids. The CDR3 here is CASSLDNRGPYGYTF. The CDR3 DNA sequence: TGTGCCAGCAGCTTGGATAACAGGGGGCCCTATGGCTACACCTTC.

The chain carries TRBV7-6 and TRBJ2-7; the D gene is possibly TRBD2 (6 bases). Trimming left V 1 base short and J 1 base short, with 14 bases between. The V gene's germline CDR1 is SGHVS and CDR2 FNYEAQ. The CDR3 covers 16 residues. CDR3 sequence: CASSLVGRTPSYEQYF. The CDR3 DNA reads as TGTGCCAGCAGCTTAGTGGGGAGGACGCCTTCCTACGAGCAGTACTTC.

The J gene is TRBJ1-4, the V gene TRBV19; D is undetermined. CDR3 size: 16 residues. Germline CDR1 and CDR2: LNHDA and SQIVND (reference sequence). The V gene lost 3 bases and the J gene lost 0 bases, with 11 bases spanning the gap. In DNA form, the CDR3 reads TGTGCCAGTAGTATCGGCGGAGTTACAACTAATGAAAAACTGTTTTTT. It translates to CASSIGGVTTNEKLFF.

The rearrangement joins TRBV5-6 to TRBJ2-7, with D hard to call. The CDR3 sequence is 14 residues long. CDR1 and CDR2 (germline): SGHDT, YYEEEE. V shed 2 bases and J shed 0 bases, with 9 bases lying between them. The CDR3 DNA follows: TGTGCCAGCAGCTTATACCGTATCTCCTACGAGCAGTACTTC. Protein product: CASSLYRISYEQYF.

In its sample, this clone was seen once. The gene calls are TRBV6-2 or TRBV6-3 and TRBJ2-7; TRBD2 agrees at 7 bases. The CDR3 sequence is 14 residues long. Per the germline V gene, CDR1 is MNHEY and CDR2 is SVGEGT. With 2 bases clipped from V and 5 bases from J, the junction kept 6 bases outside the gene matches. In DNA, the CDR3 is TGTGCCAGCAGTTACCGCGGGAGTACTGACGAGCAGTACTTC. Protein: CASSYRGSTDEQYF.

V and J are TRBV5-4 and TRBJ2-3, with D perhaps TRBD1 or TRBD2 (5 bases each). The germline CDR1 and CDR2 sequences are SGHNT and YYREEE (reference sequence). This CDR3 has 14 residues. V lost 9 bases and J lost 2, with 16 bases in between. The CDR3 nucleotides read TGTGCCATCCGGGACCGAGCTAACACAGATACGCAGTATTTT. Translating it yields CAIRDRANTDTQYF.

In this sample, this clone turned up once. The V and J genes are TRBV27 and TRBJ2-1, with D perhaps matching TRBD2 (7 bases). Deletions cut 5 bases from V and 2 bases from J, with 19 bases between. The CDR3 runs 17 residues. Germline V gene data show CDR1 as MNHEY and CDR2 as SMNVEV (reference sequence). CDR3 nucleotides: TGTGCCAGCAGTCGGGGGGCGGGGGACGGCCCCTACAATGAGCAGTTCTTC. This codes for CASSRGAGDGPYNEQFF.

The chain has TRBV4-1 and TRBJ1-3, with TRBD1 as a possible D gene (5 bases). The V gene lost 0 bases and the J gene lost 1 base, with 10 bases spanning the gap. In germline, CDR1 is MGHRA, CDR2 YSYEKL. The CDR3 is 16 amino acids. CDR3 sequence: CASSQDSRASGNTIYF. The DNA for the CDR3 is TGCGCCAGCAGCCAAGACTCCAGGGCATCTGGAAACACCATATATTTT.

This rearrangement joins TRBV6-5 to TRBJ1-4; the D gene is possibly TRBD1 (5 bases). The V end lost 2 bases, the J end lost 5 bases, and 12 bases lay between the germline ends. CDR1 and CDR2 (germline): MNHEY, SVGAGI. The CDR3 loop spans 15 amino acids. The CDR3 DNA is TGTGCCAGCAGTTACGATACGGGGGGAAATGAAAAACTGTTTTTT. Translating it yields CASSYDTGGNEKLFF.

The chain is built from TRBV5-1 and TRBJ1-1, with a weak D call TRBD1 (6 bases). Deletions cut 1 base from V and 9 bases from J, with 13 bases between. Looked up from germline, CDR1 is SGHRS and CDR2 is YFSETQ. The CDR3 has 13 amino acids. The CDR3 here is CASSLPFDRKAFF. The CDR3 DNA is TGCGCCAGCAGCTTGCCCTTCGACAGGAAAGCTTTCTTT.

The genes are TRBV28 and TRBJ2-7; TRBD2 matches at 7 bases. CDR1 is MDHEN and CDR2 is SYDVKM in the germline V gene. The CDR3 contains 15 residues. Losses at the gene ends were 7 bases for V and 0 bases for J; bases not matched to a gene: 9. The CDR3 DNA reads TGTGCCAGCACCTTTGGGACTACTAGCTCCTACGAGCAGTACTTC. Its protein is CASTFGTTSSYEQYF.

The V and J genes are TRBV28 and TRBJ1-4; possible D gene TRBD1, 6 bases. CDR3 length equals 20 residues. V dropped 6 bases and J dropped 0 bases, with 26 bases sitting between them. The V gene's germline CDR1 is MDHEN and CDR2 SYDVKM. CDR3 sequence: CASSWSQGHPVRATNEKLFF. The CDR3 bases are TGTGCCAGCAGCTGGAGTCAGGGACACCCTGTCCGGGCAACTAATGAAAAACTGTTTTTT. The full variable domain, rest sourced from reference TRBV28 and TRBJ1-4, is DVKVTQSSRYLVKRTGEKVFLECVQDMDHENMFWYRQDPGLGLRLIYFSYDVKMKEKGDIPEGYSVSREKKERFSLILESASTNQTSMYLCASSWSQGHPVRATNEKLFFGSGTQLSVL.

In its sample, this clone was seen once. The rearrangement joins TRBV28 to TRBJ2-3; D may match TRBD1 or TRBD2 (5 bases each). This CDR3 spans 17 amino acids. Trimming cost V 3 bases and J 3 bases, with 19 bases left between them. The germline gives CDR1 MDHEN, CDR2 SYDVKM. The CDR3 loop reads CASSFPGLGERTDTQYF. In nucleotides, the CDR3 is TGTGCCAGCAGTTTTCCGGGATTGGGGGAACGGACAGATACGCAGTATTTT.

V usage is TRBV11-2 and J usage is TRBJ1-2; D is possibly TRBD1 (6 bases). Germline V gives CDR1 SGHAT, CDR2 FQNNGV. V was cut by 0 bases and J by 2 bases, with 22 bases left in between. The CDR3 is made up of 19 amino acids. The CDR3 loop is CASSLDRGQFRRGNYGYTF. Here the CDR3 DNA reads TGTGCCAGCAGCTTAGACCGGGGGCAGTTTAGAAGGGGCAACTATGGCTACACCTTC. Based on the CDR3 plus reference TRBV11-2 and TRBJ1-2, the full variable domain is EAGVAQSPRYKIIEKRQSVAFWCNPISGHATLYWYQQILGQGPKLLIQFQNNGVVDDSQLPKDRFSAERLKGVDSTLKIQPAKLEDSAVYLCASSLDRGQFRRGNYGYTFGSGTRLTVV.

The rearrangement links TRBV2 to TRBJ2-6; TRBD1 matches at 9 bases. CDR1 SNHLY and CDR2 FYNNEI come from the germline V gene. The CDR3 runs 21 residues. Trimming removed 5 bases from V and 2 bases from J; junction bases left unmatched: 19. CDR3 amino acids: CASSRPLDGGQGVAGANVLTF. CDR3 in DNA: TGTGCCAGCAGTCGCCCTTTAGACGGGGGACAGGGTGTCGCTGGGGCCAACGTCCTGACTTTC.

In DNA form, the CDR3 reads TGTGCCAGTAGTCCACAGGTGGGGGGCACCGGGGAGCTGTTTTTT. Translating gives CASSPQVGGTGELFF. V gene TRBV19 combines with J gene TRBJ2-2; D is perhaps TRBD2 (6 bases). Germline V CDR1 and CDR2: LNHDA, SQIVND (reference sequence). V gave up 5 bases and J gave up 4 bases, with 14 bases separating them. The CDR3 has 15 amino acids.

The J gene is TRBJ1-4, the V gene TRBV5-1, with D uncertain. This CDR3 region has 13 residues. V was pared by 0 bases and J by 8 bases, with 8 bases between. Looked up from germline, CDR1 is SGHRS and CDR2 is YFSETQ. CDR3 nucleotide sequence: TGCGCCAGCAGCTTGGCGGCGGGGGAAAAACTGTTTTTT. It is translated as CASSLAAGEKLFF.

The chain combines TRBV13 with TRBJ2-3; D unclear. Germline V gene data show CDR1 as PRHDT and CDR2 as FYEKMQ (reference sequence). Deletions cut 5 bases from V and 3 bases from J, with 9 bases between. The CDR3 runs to 13 residues. The DNA for the CDR3 is TGTGCCAGCAGCCCCAGAACTACAGATACGCAGTATTTT. Translation: CASSPRTTDTQYF.